Each of the 28 T cell receptor beta chains below was sequenced from the same sample in a study of blood T cell repertoires in COVID-19. Sequenced by immunoSEQ multiplex PCR; TCRdb stores in-frame clones only, minus some. This sample has approximately 210,000 clones; around 87% occur once, and the top ten carry approximately 2.1%. Material: PBMCs or T cells enriched from blood (not recorded which). The source of these receptors is a woman aged 25-40 years who had recovered from COVID-19.

This clone was seen only once. The genes are TRBV5-1 and TRBJ2-1; 9 positions agree with TRBD2. The germline CDR1 and CDR2 sequences are SGHRS and YFSETQ. V shed 0 bases, J shed 8 bases, and the junction held 6 bases outside the gene matches. This CDR3 comprises 15 residues. CDR3 in amino acids: CASSLVAGGHYEQFF. CDR3 coding DNA: TGCGCCAGCAGCTTGGTGGCGGGGGGGCACTATGAGCAGTTCTTC.

This clone was detected only a few times. The gene calls are TRBV7-3 and TRBJ1-1; possible D gene TRBD1, 6 bases. Per germline, CDR1 SGHTA and CDR2 FQGTGA. The CDR3 consists of 15 residues. Trimming removed 0 bases at V and 7 bases at J, with 15 bases between. The CDR3 protein is CASSLTGTSNFEAFF. The CDR3 DNA follows: TGTGCCAGCAGCTTAACGGGGACATCAAATTTTGAAGCTTTCTTT.

The J gene is TRBJ2-5, the V gene TRBV27; perhaps TRBD1 as D (6 bases). This CDR3 is 16 amino acids long. The germline V and J ends were trimmed by 6 bases and 5 bases, with 22 bases remaining between them. Germline values: CDR1 MNHEY, CDR2 SMNVEV (reference sequence). This chain's CDR3 is CASSNYRGHPRETQYF. DNA for the CDR3: TGTGCCAGCAGCAATTATAGGGGACACCCTCGGGAGACCCAGTACTTC.

The chain is built from TRBV12-3 or TRBV12-4 and TRBJ1-2, with 7 bases matching TRBD1. The CDR3 contains 13 residues. V shed 5 bases, J shed 7 bases, and the junction held 7 bases outside the gene matches. The CDR3 sequence: CASSPTGLAGYTF. DNA for the CDR3: TGTGCCAGCAGTCCGACAGGGCTTGCTGGCTACACCTTC.

This clone was observed a single time. The gene calls are TRBV7-8 and TRBJ2-5; 12 bases are a match to TRBD2. The trim removed 2 bases at V and 7 bases at J, leaving 8 bases unmatched. Germline V lookup: CDR1 SGHVS, CDR2 FQNEAQ. The CDR3 spans 16 residues. This chain's CDR3 is CASSLQWTSGAPTQYF. CDR3 sequence (DNA): TGTGCCAGCAGCTTACAATGGACTAGCGGGGCGCCGACCCAGTACTTC.

The chain employs TRBV29-1 and TRBJ1-2, with D unclear. V was shortened by 0 bases and J by 4 bases, with 6 bases between the two germline ends. This CDR3 is built from 12 residues. Germline V gene sequence: CDR1 SQVTM, CDR2 ANQGSEA. CDR3 sequence (DNA): TGCAGCGTTGAAGACAGGCTCTATGGCTACACCTTC. Its translation is CSVEDRLYGYTF.

J is TRBJ2-1 and V is TRBV4-2; 7 bases are a match to TRBD2. In germline, CDR1 is LGHNA, CDR2 YNFKEQ. This CDR3 spans 16 amino acids. The junction had 13 bases not matched to a gene; V was cut back by 4 bases and J by 7 bases. The CDR3 bases are TGTGCCAGCAGCCCTTATGGGGAGGGTCGAAAGAATGAGCAGTTCTTC. It translates to CASSPYGEGRKNEQFF.

The rearrangement links TRBV7-8 to TRBJ2-1; 7 bases align to TRBD2. The CDR3 is made up of 19 amino acids. Losses at the gene ends were 1 base for V and 1 base for J; bases not matched to a gene: 13. Germline CDR1 reads SGHVS; CDR2 reads FQNEAQ. CDR3 nucleotide sequence: TGTGCCAGCAGCTTAGAAGTTAGGGCCAGCGGGATTTCCTACAATGAGCAGTTCTTC. Translated: CASSLEVRASGISYNEQFF. Together with reference TRBV7-8 and TRBJ2-1, the CDR3 gives the full variable domain: GAGVSQSPRYKVAKRGQDVALRCDPISGHVSLFWYQQALGQGPEFLTYFQNEAQLDKSGLPSDRFFAERPEGSVSTLKIQRTQQEDSAVYLCASSLEVRASGISYNEQFFGPGTRLTVL.

The chain employs TRBV19 and TRBJ1-1, with D possibly being TRBD1 (6 bases). The ends were cut back, 5 bases at V and 3 bases at J, with 7 bases in the middle. Germline-derived CDR1 and CDR2 are LNHDA and SQIVND (reference sequence). CDR3 length: 12 amino acids. The DNA for the CDR3 is TGTGCCAGTAGTGAGGGGGACACTGAAGCTTTCTTT. Amino acids: CASSEGDTEAFF.

The rearrangement joins TRBV19 to TRBJ1-6; weak D call: TRBD1 (6 bases). The CDR3 loop spans 14 amino acids. Germline CDR1 LNHDA, CDR2 SQIVND (reference sequence). The germline V and J ends were trimmed by 5 bases and 9 bases, with 14 bases remaining between them. The CDR3, as DNA: TGTGCCAGTAGTCCCCCGGACAGCCCTTCACCCCTCCACTTT. As protein: CASSPPDSPSPLHF.

The chain combines TRBV18 with TRBJ1-6; D may be TRBD1 (6 bases). Trimming pared 3 bases from V and 0 bases from J, leaving 18 bases between. Germline loops: CDR1 KGHSH, CDR2 LQKENI. This CDR3 comprises 19 residues. CDR3 bases: TGTGCCAGCTCACCCCTCCCGGGACAAGGAGGCTCCTATAATTCACCCCTCCACTTT. This translates into CASSPLPGQGGSYNSPLHF.

The rearrangement links TRBV15 to TRBJ2-7; 11 bases are shared with TRBD1. Germline V gene lookup returns CDR1 LNHNV and CDR2 YYDKDF (reference sequence). The V gene end was trimmed by 3 bases and the J gene end by 5 bases; junction bases not matched to a gene: 3. CDR3 length: 14 amino acids. The CDR3 loop is CATSRGQGEDEQYF. Written as DNA, the CDR3 is TGTGCCACCAGCAGGGGACAGGGGGAGGACGAGCAGTACTTC.

V is TRBV6-2 or TRBV6-3 and J is TRBJ1-2, with TRBD1 matching 7 bases. The germline gives CDR1 MNHEY, CDR2 SVGEGT. J gave up 4 bases and V 2 bases, and 7 bases lay outside the gene matches. CDR3 size: 15 residues. DNA for the CDR3: TGTGCCAGCAGTTACGTAACTGGGACAGTCTATGGCTACACCTTC. It is translated as CASSYVTGTVYGYTF.

The gene calls are TRBV20-1 and TRBJ2-3; 7 positions agree with TRBD2. Germline V gene lookup returns CDR1 DFQATT and CDR2 SNEGSKA (reference sequence). V was pared by 3 bases and J by 1 base, with 4 bases of the junction left unmatched. This CDR3 is built from 14 residues. CDR3 sequence reads: CSASKRDGTDTQYF. CDR3 bases: TGCAGTGCTAGTAAGCGGGACGGCACAGATACGCAGTATTTT.

The chain couples TRBV7-9 to TRBJ1-2, with D perhaps matching TRBD1 (5 bases). V gave up 5 bases and J gave up 2 bases, with 15 bases separating them. This CDR3 contains 15 residues. CDR1 is SEHNR, CDR2 FQNEAQ, per germline (reference sequence). CDR3 in DNA: TGTGCCAGCAGCCCACTAGGACGGGGGAACTATGGCTACACCTTC. Encoded protein: CASSPLGRGNYGYTF.

This sequence joins TRBV5-1 and TRBJ1-5, with no clear D. This CDR3 contains 12 residues. Trimming removed 0 bases at V and 6 bases at J, with 4 bases between. CDR1 and CDR2 (germline): SGHRS, YFSETQ. CDR3 DNA: TGCGCCAGCAGCTTGGACGGTCAGCCCCAGCATTTT. Its translation: CASSLDGQPQHF.

The gene calls are TRBV27 and TRBJ2-3; 9 bases are a match to TRBD1. Germline values: CDR1 MNHEY, CDR2 SMNVEV (reference sequence). V gave up 3 bases and J gave up 2 bases; unmatched junction bases: 3. This CDR3 is built from 15 residues. CDR3 sequence: CASSLGQGNTDTQYF. The CDR3 bases are TGTGCCAGCAGTTTGGGACAGGGTAACACAGATACGCAGTATTTT.

This clone appeared a single time. V gene TRBV24-1 combines with J gene TRBJ2-7; maybe TRBD2 (6 bases). The CDR3 is made up of 15 amino acids. V was clipped by 3 bases and J by 0 bases, with 11 bases between them. Germline CDR1 is KGHDR and CDR2 is SFDVKD. The CDR3 nucleotides read TGTGCCACCAGTGATACGGGACTGCACTCCTACGAGCAGTACTTC. Translating it yields CATSDTGLHSYEQYF.

V and J are TRBV30 and TRBJ1-2, with a tentative D call TRBD1 (5 bases). The CDR3 has 13 amino acids. V was pared by 1 base and J by 4 bases, with 10 bases between. CDR1 GTSNPN and CDR2 SVGIG come from the germline V gene (reference sequence). CDR3 DNA: TGTGCCTGGAGTGGGGGACTGCGCTATGGCTACACCTTC. Protein sequence: CAWSGGLRYGYTF.

The gene calls are TRBV30 and TRBJ1-1, with 8 bases matching TRBD1. In germline, CDR1 is GTSNPN, CDR2 SVGIG (reference sequence). This CDR3 has 15 residues. J lost 1 base, V lost 8 bases, and 12 bases had no gene match. CDR3 loop: CARGAGGARNTEAFF. DNA of the CDR3: TGTGCCCGAGGGGCAGGGGGCGCTCGGAACACTGAAGCTTTCTTT. The entire variable domain, with the rest obtained from reference TRBV30 and TRBJ1-1, is as follows: SQTIHQWPATLVQPVGSPLSLECTVEGTSNPNLYWYRQAAGRGLQLLFYSVGIGQISSEVPQNLSASRPQDRQFILSSKKLLLSDSGFYLCARGAGGARNTEAFFGQGTRLTVV.

The chain has TRBV19 and TRBJ1-2; TRBD1 agrees at 7 bases. Germline V gene lookup returns CDR1 LNHDA and CDR2 SQIVND (reference sequence). V lost 4 bases, J lost 0 bases, and 2 bases stayed unmatched. The CDR3 runs to 14 residues. The CDR3 sequence: CASSTGQTNYGYTF. CDR3 in DNA: TGTGCCAGTAGTACGGGACAGACTAACTATGGCTACACCTTC.

The CDR3 is CASSLTGALNTEAFF. The CDR3 DNA is TGTGCCAGCAGCCTTACAGGGGCGTTGAACACTGAAGCTTTCTTT. V is TRBV7-3 and J is TRBJ1-1, with TRBD1 identical over 7 bases. This CDR3 has 15 residues. V was pared by 5 bases and J by 0 bases, with 6 bases of the junction left unmatched. The germline CDR1 and CDR2 sequences are SGHTA and FQGTGA.

V is TRBV6-5 and J is TRBJ2-3; D possibly corresponds to TRBD2 (6 bases). The germline V gene encodes CDR1 MNHEY and CDR2 SVGAGI. The ends were cut back, 7 bases at V and 5 bases at J, with 19 bases in the middle. This CDR3 is built from 15 residues. CDR3 in DNA: TGTGCCAGCAACCAGGAGGAGACTAGGGGAGATACGCAGTATTTT. The encoded protein is CASNQEETRGDTQYF.

The chain links TRBV7-2 to TRBJ1-6; 7 bases are a match to TRBD1. The CDR3 is made up of 15 amino acids. Germline V gene lookup returns CDR1 SGHTA and CDR2 FQGNSA. V was pared by 5 bases and J by 7 bases, with 8 bases of the junction left unmatched. The CDR3 protein is CASSQRQGGNSPLHF. For the CDR3, the DNA is TGTGCCAGCAGCCAACGACAGGGAGGAAATTCACCCCTCCACTTT.

The chain couples TRBV27 to TRBJ1-5, with D unresolved. CDR3 length: 15 amino acids. The germline gives CDR1 MNHEY, CDR2 SMNVEV (reference sequence). The ends were cut back, 2 bases at V and 4 bases at J, with 12 bases in the middle. The CDR3 is CASSLRGFSNQPQHF. In DNA, the CDR3 is TGTGCCAGCAGTTTAAGAGGGTTTTCGAATCAGCCCCAGCATTTT.

J is TRBJ2-7 and V is TRBV12-5, with a possible D match to TRBD1 (5 bases). The ends were cut back, 2 bases at V and 7 bases at J, with 24 bases in the middle. The germline V gene has CDR1 LGHNT and CDR2 FRNRAP. The CDR3 spans 17 residues. For the CDR3, the DNA is TGTGCTAGTGGTTTGCTGACCGGACAAACGTCCCCTCGAGAGCAGTACTTC. As protein: CASGLLTGQTSPREQYF.

The chain employs TRBV7-9 and TRBJ2-7, with D possibly matching TRBD1 (6 bases). V shed 4 bases and J shed 6 bases, with 13 bases lying between them. Germline values: CDR1 SEHNR, CDR2 FQNEAQ (reference sequence). The CDR3 has 13 amino acids. The CDR3 nucleotides read TGTGCCAGCAGCTACACATCAGGGGTCGAGCAGTACTTC. Its protein product is CASSYTSGVEQYF.

The chain couples TRBV7-8 to TRBJ2-1; D may be TRBD2 (5 bases). Per the germline V gene, CDR1 is SGHVS and CDR2 is FQNEAQ. This CDR3 contains 15 residues. V was clipped by 5 bases and J by 1 base, with 12 bases between them. CDR3 region: CASSPRWESYNEQFF. The CDR3 DNA sequence: TGTGCCAGCAGCCCACGATGGGAGTCCTACAATGAGCAGTTCTTC.